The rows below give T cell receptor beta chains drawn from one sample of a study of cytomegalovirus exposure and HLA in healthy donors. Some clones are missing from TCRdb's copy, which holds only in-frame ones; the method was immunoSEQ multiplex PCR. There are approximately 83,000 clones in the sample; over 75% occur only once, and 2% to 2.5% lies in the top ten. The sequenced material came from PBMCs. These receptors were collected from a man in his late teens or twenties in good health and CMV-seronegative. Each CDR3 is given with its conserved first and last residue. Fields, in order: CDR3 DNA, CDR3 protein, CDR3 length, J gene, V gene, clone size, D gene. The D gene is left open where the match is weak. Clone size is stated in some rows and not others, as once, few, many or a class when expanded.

CDR3nt: TGTGCCAGCAGCCCTCTGAATGGGGCCTATGGCTACACCTTC; CDR3aa: CASSPLNGAYGYTF; len: 14; j_gene: TRBJ1-2; v_gene: TRBV9; abundance: NA; d_gene: NA
CDR3nt: TGTGCCAGCAGTGAAAGAGCGGGGGGTTCCTACAATGAGCAGTTCTTC; CDR3aa: CASSERAGGSYNEQFF; len: 16; j_gene: TRBJ2-1; v_gene: TRBV6-1; abundance: NA; d_gene: TRBD2
CDR3nt: TGTGCCAGCAGTTACTCGACCGGGGGGCCCTACGAGCAGTACTTC; CDR3aa: CASSYSTGGPYEQYF; len: 15; j_gene: TRBJ2-7; v_gene: TRBV6-5; abundance: NA; d_gene: NA
CDR3nt: TGTGCCAGCAGTGAACTAGCGGGGGTAAACACAGATACGCAGTATTTT; CDR3aa: CASSELAGVNTDTQYF; len: 16; j_gene: TRBJ2-3; v_gene: TRBV6-1; abundance: NA; d_gene: TRBD2
CDR3nt: TGTGCCAGCAGTTCCCAGGGGGTTAAGCAGTACTTC; CDR3aa: CASSSQGVKQYF; len: 12; j_gene: TRBJ2-5; v_gene: TRBV28; abundance: NA; d_gene: TRBD1
CDR3nt: TGCGCCAGCAGCCTGGGACAGACCTACTCTGGAAACACCATATATTTT; CDR3aa: CASSLGQTYSGNTIYF; len: 16; j_gene: TRBJ1-3; v_gene: TRBV5-1; abundance: NA; d_gene: TRBD1
CDR3nt: TGTGCCTGGCGGGGAGAGCAGTTCTTC; CDR3aa: CAWRGEQFF; len: 9; j_gene: TRBJ2-1; v_gene: TRBV30; abundance: NA; d_gene: NA
CDR3nt: TGTGCCAGCAGCCAAGGACTAGCGGAAAAAGAGACCCAGTACTTC; CDR3aa: CASSQGLAEKETQYF; len: 15; j_gene: TRBJ2-5; v_gene: TRBV14; abundance: NA; d_gene: TRBD2
CDR3nt: TGTGCCAGCAGCTTAGTCGGCGGATTTAATGAAAAACTGTTTTTT; CDR3aa: CASSLVGGFNEKLFF; len: 15; j_gene: TRBJ1-4; v_gene: TRBV11-1; abundance: NA; d_gene: NA
CDR3nt: TGTGCCAGCAGTCCCCTCGTGGGACAGGGGGCAGGTGGCTACACCTTC; CDR3aa: CASSPLVGQGAGGYTF; len: 16; j_gene: TRBJ1-2; v_gene: TRBV28; abundance: once; d_gene: TRBD1
CDR3nt: TGTGCCAGCAGTGAGGGTGGGGCCTACAATGAGCAGTTCTTC; CDR3aa: CASSEGGAYNEQFF; len: 14; j_gene: TRBJ2-1; v_gene: TRBV6-5; abundance: NA; d_gene: NA
CDR3nt: TGTGCCAGCAGGGAGCGGGGGGGCCCAGAGACCCAGTACTTC; CDR3aa: CASRERGGPETQYF; len: 14; j_gene: TRBJ2-5; v_gene: TRBV6-1; abundance: NA; d_gene: TRBD2
CDR3nt: TGTGCCAGCAGCTCACAGGGGCAGCCGATCGGGGGAGGAGCTTTCTTT; CDR3aa: CASSSQGQPIGGGAFF; len: 16; j_gene: TRBJ1-1; v_gene: TRBV7-2; abundance: NA; d_gene: TRBD1
CDR3nt: TGCAGTGCTCCGGAGAGCGGGGAGCTGTTTTTT; CDR3aa: CSAPESGELFF; len: 11; j_gene: TRBJ2-2; v_gene: TRBV20-1; abundance: NA; d_gene: NA
CDR3nt: TGTTCCAGCAGCTTAGCTGGCAGGGTATTTGGCTACACCTTC; CDR3aa: CSSSLAGRVFGYTF; len: 14; j_gene: TRBJ1-2; v_gene: TRBV7-9; abundance: NA; d_gene: NA
CDR3nt: TGTGCCTGGAGGGATTCTAGCGGGGGGCCCCTTGTCAAAAACATTCAGTACTTC; CDR3aa: CAWRDSSGGPLVKNIQYF; len: 18; j_gene: TRBJ2-4; v_gene: TRBV30; abundance: NA; d_gene: TRBD2
CDR3nt: TGTTCCAGCAGCTCCCGGGACAGATACTATGGCTACACCTTC; CDR3aa: CSSSSRDRYYGYTF; len: 14; j_gene: TRBJ1-2; v_gene: TRBV7-9; abundance: NA; d_gene: TRBD1
CDR3nt: TGCGCCAGCAGTATCGACGGGTCCTACGAGCAGTACTTC; CDR3aa: CASSIDGSYEQYF; len: 13; j_gene: TRBJ2-7; v_gene: TRBV5-1; abundance: NA; d_gene: NA
CDR3nt: TGTGCCAGCAGGGGGACAGGGGCCTACGAGCAGTACTTC; CDR3aa: CASRGTGAYEQYF; len: 13; j_gene: TRBJ2-7; v_gene: TRBV6-5; abundance: NA; d_gene: TRBD1
CDR3nt: TGTGCCAGCTCACAGGACAACAATCAGCCCCAGCATTTT; CDR3aa: CASSQDNNQPQHF; len: 13; j_gene: TRBJ1-5; v_gene: TRBV18; abundance: NA; d_gene: NA
CDR3nt: TGTGCCAGCAGCTTGGGGGGGATCCAAGAGACCCAGTACTTC; CDR3aa: CASSLGGIQETQYF; len: 14; j_gene: TRBJ2-5; v_gene: TRBV7-3; abundance: once; d_gene: TRBD2
CDR3nt: TGTGCCAGCAGCGTAGACAGGTCCCCGGGCTATGGCTACACCTTC; CDR3aa: CASSVDRSPGYGYTF; len: 15; j_gene: TRBJ1-2; v_gene: TRBV9; abundance: NA; d_gene: NA
CDR3nt: TGTGCCACCAGCAGAGCGACGTCACGAACAGGGGCGAAGAACACCGGGGAGCTGTTTTTT; CDR3aa: CATSRATSRTGAKNTGELFF; len: 20; j_gene: TRBJ2-2; v_gene: TRBV15; abundance: NA; d_gene: TRBD1
CDR3nt: TGTGCCAGCAGTGACAACTCCTACGAGCAGTACTTC; CDR3aa: CASSDNSYEQYF; len: 12; j_gene: TRBJ2-7; v_gene: TRBV27; abundance: NA; d_gene: NA
CDR3nt: TGTGCCAGCAGGCCGGACAGGGGGAGGGATACGCAGTATTTT; CDR3aa: CASRPDRGRDTQYF; len: 14; j_gene: TRBJ2-3; v_gene: TRBV5-4; abundance: NA; d_gene: TRBD1
CDR3nt: TGCGCCAGCAGCTTGGCTACTCAGGGAGGGACCGGGGAGCTGTTTTTT; CDR3aa: CASSLATQGGTGELFF; len: 16; j_gene: TRBJ2-2; v_gene: TRBV5-1; abundance: NA; d_gene: TRBD2
CDR3nt: TGTGCCAGCTCACCAGAGCGTGAGCAGTTCTTC; CDR3aa: CASSPEREQFF; len: 11; j_gene: TRBJ2-1; v_gene: TRBV18; abundance: NA; d_gene: NA
CDR3nt: TGTGCCAGCTCACCAAATACACAGAGTAGCGGGCACTCCTACGAGCAGTACTTC; CDR3aa: CASSPNTQSSGHSYEQYF; len: 18; j_gene: TRBJ2-7; v_gene: TRBV18; abundance: NA; d_gene: TRBD2